This T cell receptor beta chain is from a study of CD8+CD57+ T cells in acquired aplastic anemia. Across the study: Each DNA sample taken from sorted CD4+ and CD8+ cells came to 3 to 3.5 ug on average.

Profiles of TCR beta VDJ and CDR3 were generated from a genomic DNA template. TCRdb recomputed calls from the reads with MiXCR, one row per CDR3 protein. The profile covers a few hundred thousand distinct CDR3 sequences, with roughly 50% appearing a single time and roughly 8% taken by the ten largest. Trimming removed 4 bases at V and 8 bases at J, with 8 bases between. The CDR3 consists of 11 residues. From germline, CDR1 is LNHDA and CDR2 SQIVND (reference sequence). The TCR sequence derives from a human donor with severe aplastic anemia or a healthy control (not recorded which). Material: sorted CD4+, CD8+, or CD8+CD57+ T cells (not recorded which) from PBMCs. The V gene is TRBV19, the J gene TRBJ1-2; no reliable D call. The CDR3 region has the DNA TGTGCCAGTAGTAGGCAGGAAGGCTACACCTTC. Protein: CASSRQEGYTF.